This T cell receptor (beta chain) was captured in a study of beta chain features in type 1 diabetes. Study information: Examination covered fewer than 110 million sorted cells spanning all samples.

CDR3 length equals 16 residues. V was clipped by 1 base and J by 10 bases; unmatched bases: 14. The germline gives CDR1 SGHAT, CDR2 FQNNGV. What was sequenced were expressed TCRB transcripts, since all of the isolated RNA had been reverse transcribed. Some clones are missing from TCRdb's copy, which holds only in-frame ones; the method was immunoSEQ multiplex PCR. The sample has some 350,000 clones, around 10% seen once. Isolation of CD4+ naive, central memory, regulatory and stem cell-like memory cells was achieved by sorting via CD45RO/CCR7/CD25/CD127/CD95/CD27. This clone has more than one count but fewer than ten. The antigen remains unidentified. Study results and limitations: Compared with healthy donors, patients appeared to share more similar naive, central memory and regulatory TCRB repertoires. TCRB CDR3s were moderately but significantly shorter in Type 1 diabetes patients in all four CD4+ subsets.

Sequencing was done on a sample of central memory CD4+ T cells from blood. This receptor was obtained from a man aged 25 to 40 with type 1 diabetes. The genes are TRBV11-2 and TRBJ1-1; 8 bases are a match to TRBD1. The CDR3 DNA reads as TGTGCCAGCAGCTTAGTTTTAGGCCAGGGGGCCTCTGGAGCTTTCTTT. It specifies CASSLVLGQGASGAFF. Using reference TRBV11-2 and TRBJ1-1 for the parts outside the CDR3, the full variable domain is EAGVAQSPRYKIIEKRQSVAFWCNPISGHATLYWYQQILGQGPKLLIQFQNNGVVDDSQLPKDRFSAERLKGVDSTLKIQPAKLEDSAVYLCASSLVLGQGASGAFFGQGTRLTVV.